The entry that follows covers one T cell receptor beta chain sequence. The target antigen is unknown. The use of a sample-barcoded 5' primer and a J-beta primer mix characterized a second PCR of roughly 6 to 12 cycles. Each CDR3 protein is one row after TCRdb ran MiXCR on the 5' RACE reads. The sample contains around 1.5 million distinct CDR3 sequences, approximately 59% of which appear only once. The data stem from a study of blood T cells in healthy people across ages. Findings and caveats of the study: Donor CMV status was unknown, possibly confounding expanded clonotype changes. Strong correlation linked observed beta diversity and percent naive T cells. Diversity of TCR beta per million T cells declined in a roughly linear way with age.

V was clipped by 8 bases and J by 5 bases; unmatched bases: 14. The CDR3 sequence is 15 residues long. Specimen: blood. J is TRBJ2-5 and V is TRBV12-3 or TRBV12-4, with 7 bases aligning to TRBD2. This receptor was obtained from a young man in good health. The CDR3 DNA sequence: TGTGCCAGCTCCTTAGTAGGCGCGGGAGCGGAGACCCAGTACTTC. Amino acid sequence: CASSLVGAGAETQYF.